This T cell receptor beta chain was obtained from a study of T cell changes during pregnancy in multiple sclerosis. There are 15 residues in the CDR3. Germline loops: CDR1 MGHRA, CDR2 YSYEKL. V lost 3 bases, J lost 4 bases, and 6 bases stayed unmatched. Sequencing used immunoSEQ multiplex PCR; TCRdb keeps in-frame clones, though not all of them. The table shows tens of thousands of clones, with around 90% occurring only once. Sequencing used peripheral blood, obtained in the third trimester of pregnancy. The chain combines TRBV4-1 with TRBJ2-7, with 10 positions matching TRBD2. The sequence derives from a female donor in good health, enrolled as a control in a pregnancy study. The CDR3 region is CASSHSSGRVYEQYF. In DNA, the CDR3 is TGCGCCAGCAGCCATTCGAGCGGGAGGGTGTACGAGCAGTACTTC.